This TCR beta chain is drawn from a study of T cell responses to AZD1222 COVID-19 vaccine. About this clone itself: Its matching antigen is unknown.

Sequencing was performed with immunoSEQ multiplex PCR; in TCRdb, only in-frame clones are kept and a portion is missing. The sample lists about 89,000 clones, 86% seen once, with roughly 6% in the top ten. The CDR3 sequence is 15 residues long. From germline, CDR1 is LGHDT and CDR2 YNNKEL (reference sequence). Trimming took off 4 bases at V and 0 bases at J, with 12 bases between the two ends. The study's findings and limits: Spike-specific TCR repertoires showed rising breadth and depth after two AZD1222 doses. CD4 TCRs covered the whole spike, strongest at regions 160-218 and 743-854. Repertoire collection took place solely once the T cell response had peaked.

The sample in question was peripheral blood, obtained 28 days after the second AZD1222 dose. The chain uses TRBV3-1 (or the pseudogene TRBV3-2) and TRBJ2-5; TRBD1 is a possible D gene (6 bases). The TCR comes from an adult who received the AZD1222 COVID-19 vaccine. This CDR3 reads CASSPTGSYQETQYF. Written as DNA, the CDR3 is TGTGCCAGCAGCCCGACAGGATCGTACCAAGAGACCCAGTACTTC.